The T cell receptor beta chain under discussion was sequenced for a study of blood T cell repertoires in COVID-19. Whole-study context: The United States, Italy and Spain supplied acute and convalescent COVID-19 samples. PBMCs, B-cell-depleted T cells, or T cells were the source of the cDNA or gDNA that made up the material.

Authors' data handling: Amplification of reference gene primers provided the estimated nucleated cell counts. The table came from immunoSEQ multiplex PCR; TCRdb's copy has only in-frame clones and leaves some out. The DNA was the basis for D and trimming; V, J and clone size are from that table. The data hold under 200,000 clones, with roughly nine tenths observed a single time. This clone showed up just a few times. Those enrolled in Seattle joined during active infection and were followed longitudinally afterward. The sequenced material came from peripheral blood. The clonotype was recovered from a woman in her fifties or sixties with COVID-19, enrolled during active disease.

The CDR3 region is CATSDLGQGDNEQFF. Here the CDR3 DNA reads TGTGCCACCAGTGATTTGGGACAGGGGGACAATGAGCAGTTCTTC. The chain recombines TRBV24-1 with TRBJ2-1, with 10 positions matching TRBD1. This CDR3 spans 15 amino acids. Germline-derived CDR1 and CDR2 are KGHDR and SFDVKD. Trimming cost V 0 bases and J 5 bases; bases outside gene matches: 0.